These T cell receptor beta chains were read from a single sample in a study of blood T cell repertoires in COVID-19. Profiling relied on immunoSEQ multiplex PCR, and the TCRdb table lists in-frame clones only, not all of them. The sample includes fewer than 200,000 clones, around 82% of them seen just once. The source material was PBMCs or T cells enriched from blood (not recorded which). These TCRs come from a woman aged 60-75 years with acute COVID-19. CDR3s include the opening cysteine and the closing phenylalanine or tryptophan. Fields, in order: D gene, V gene, J gene, clone size, CDR3 protein, CDR3 DNA. The D gene is left open where the match is weak. Not every row has a clone size; where given, it reads once, few, many or a size class.

d_gene: TRBD2; v_gene: TRBV5-1; j_gene: TRBJ2-5; abundance: -; CDR3aa: CASSLTGLGAGGGETQYF; CDR3nt: TGCGCCAGCAGCTTGACCGGATTAGGAGCGGGGGGCGGAGAGACCCAGTACTTC
d_gene: -; v_gene: TRBV4-3; j_gene: TRBJ1-1; abundance: -; CDR3aa: CASSQDYEFEAFF; CDR3nt: TGCGCCAGCAGCCAAGATTATGAGTTTGAAGCTTTCTTT
d_gene: TRBD1; v_gene: TRBV15; j_gene: TRBJ1-4; abundance: -; CDR3aa: CATSRDLSQGQGHEKLFF; CDR3nt: TGTGCCACCAGCAGAGATCTGAGCCAGGGACAGGGGCATGAAAAACTGTTTTTT
d_gene: -; v_gene: TRBV18; j_gene: TRBJ2-7; abundance: -; CDR3aa: CASSPLSSYEQYF; CDR3nt: TGTGCCAGCTCACCACTTTCGTCCTACGAGCAGTACTTC
d_gene: -; v_gene: TRBV18; j_gene: TRBJ2-1; abundance: -; CDR3aa: CASSPDPAGPFYNEQFF; CDR3nt: TGTGCCAGCTCACCCGACCCTGCTGGGCCTTTCTACAATGAGCAGTTCTTC
d_gene: -; v_gene: TRBV7-9; j_gene: TRBJ2-7; abundance: -; CDR3aa: CASSLAGAYEQYF; CDR3nt: TGTGCCAGCAGCTTAGCCGGGGCCTACGAGCAGTACTTC
d_gene: -; v_gene: TRBV27; j_gene: TRBJ1-5; abundance: -; CDR3aa: CASSRHTVNSNQPQHF; CDR3nt: TGTGCCAGCAGTCGCCATACAGTCAATAGCAATCAGCCCCAGCATTTT
d_gene: -; v_gene: TRBV15; j_gene: TRBJ2-2; abundance: -; CDR3aa: CATSISRVANTGELFF; CDR3nt: TGTGCCACCAGCATTAGCCGGGTAGCGAACACCGGGGAGCTGTTTTTT
d_gene: -; v_gene: TRBV5-1; j_gene: TRBJ2-5; abundance: -; CDR3aa: CASSSQGFEETQYF; CDR3nt: TGCGCCAGCAGCTCACAGGGTTTTGAGGAGACCCAGTACTTC
d_gene: -; v_gene: TRBV4-2; j_gene: TRBJ2-2; abundance: -; CDR3aa: CASSQVLGTPTGELFF; CDR3nt: TGTGCCAGCAGCCAAGTTCTCGGGACTCCCACCGGGGAGCTGTTTTTT
d_gene: TRBD2; v_gene: TRBV28; j_gene: TRBJ2-3; abundance: -; CDR3aa: CASSRREGLIFVDTQYF; CDR3nt: TGTGCCAGCAGCCGGCGGGAGGGTTTGATTTTCGTGGATACGCAGTATTTT
d_gene: TRBD1; v_gene: TRBV7-2; j_gene: TRBJ1-5; abundance: few; CDR3aa: CASSLLTGGTSNQPQHF; CDR3nt: TGTGCCAGCAGCTTACTCACAGGGGGCACGAGCAATCAGCCCCAGCATTTT
d_gene: TRBD1; v_gene: TRBV5-1; j_gene: TRBJ2-2; abundance: -; CDR3aa: CASSLEGTGSGELFF; CDR3nt: TGCGCCAGCAGCTTGGAAGGGACAGGGAGCGGGGAGCTGTTTTTT
d_gene: -; v_gene: TRBV9; j_gene: TRBJ2-1; abundance: -; CDR3aa: CASSVSKQESSYNEQFF; CDR3nt: TGTGCCAGCAGCGTTTCAAAACAGGAGAGCTCCTACAATGAGCAGTTCTTC
d_gene: TRBD1; v_gene: TRBV7-9; j_gene: TRBJ2-7; abundance: -; CDR3aa: CTSSPPLDRTYEQYF; CDR3nt: TGTACCAGCAGCCCCCCGTTGGACAGGACCTACGAGCAGTACTTC
d_gene: -; v_gene: TRBV11-3; j_gene: TRBJ2-1; abundance: -; CDR3aa: CASSVREYNEQFF; CDR3nt: TGTGCCAGCAGCGTCCGGGAGTACAATGAGCAGTTCTTC
d_gene: -; v_gene: TRBV9; j_gene: TRBJ1-2; abundance: -; CDR3aa: CASNPSGGPLNGYTF; CDR3nt: TGTGCCAGCAACCCGAGCGGGGGTCCCTTAAATGGCTACACCTTC
d_gene: -; v_gene: TRBV3-1/TRBV3-2; j_gene: TRBJ2-1; abundance: -; CDR3aa: CASSQAPGVLYNEQFF; CDR3nt: TGTGCCAGCAGCCAAGCACCGGGAGTTTTATACAATGAGCAGTTCTTC
d_gene: -; v_gene: TRBV19; j_gene: TRBJ1-6; abundance: -; CDR3aa: CASRYRDKESPLHF; CDR3nt: TGTGCCAGTAGATACCGGGACAAGGAATCACCCCTCCACTTT
d_gene: TRBD1; v_gene: TRBV4-3; j_gene: TRBJ1-2; abundance: -; CDR3aa: CASSQDLFDRGRGYTF; CDR3nt: TGCGCCAGCAGCCAAGATCTTTTCGACAGGGGGCGCGGCTACACCTTC
d_gene: TRBD1; v_gene: TRBV6-2/TRBV6-3; j_gene: TRBJ1-5; abundance: -; CDR3aa: CASSPPKGGLGFSNQPQHF; CDR3nt: TGTGCCAGCAGTCCCCCGAAAGGGGGCTTGGGATTTAGCAATCAGCCCCAGCATTTT
d_gene: -; v_gene: TRBV5-4; j_gene: TRBJ1-4; abundance: -; CDR3aa: CASSLWTAEKLFF; CDR3nt: TGTGCCAGCAGCTTGTGGACAGCCGAAAAACTGTTTTTT
d_gene: TRBD1; v_gene: TRBV4-1; j_gene: TRBJ1-2; abundance: few; CDR3aa: CASSQGTGGFTNYGYTF; CDR3nt: TGCGCCAGCAGCCAAGGTACAGGGGGCTTCACTAACTATGGCTACACCTTC
d_gene: TRBD2; v_gene: TRBV10-2; j_gene: TRBJ2-3; abundance: -; CDR3aa: CASRILAGGSSDTQYF; CDR3nt: TGCGCCAGCAGAATTCTAGCGGGGGGGTCGAGTGATACGCAGTATTTT
d_gene: -; v_gene: TRBV11-2; j_gene: TRBJ2-3; abundance: -; CDR3aa: CASSFTGGTDTQYF; CDR3nt: TGTGCCAGCAGCTTTACCGGGGGAACAGATACGCAGTATTTT
d_gene: -; v_gene: TRBV20-1; j_gene: TRBJ2-3; abundance: -; CDR3aa: CSAESTDTQYF; CDR3nt: TGCAGTGCTGAGAGCACAGATACGCAGTATTTT
d_gene: -; v_gene: TRBV30; j_gene: TRBJ2-7; abundance: -; CDR3aa: CARRGQDSYEQYF; CDR3nt: TGTGCCCGGAGGGGGCAGGACTCCTACGAGCAGTACTTC
d_gene: TRBD1; v_gene: TRBV27; j_gene: TRBJ1-2; abundance: once; CDR3aa: CASRSGTGNYGYTF; CDR3nt: TGTGCCAGCAGGTCCGGGACAGGAAACTATGGCTACACCTTC
d_gene: TRBD2; v_gene: TRBV7-2; j_gene: TRBJ2-7; abundance: -; CDR3aa: CASSSTPGLAGAEQYF; CDR3nt: TGTGCCAGCAGTTCTACCCCGGGACTAGCGGGAGCCGAGCAGTACTTC
d_gene: -; v_gene: TRBV7-2; j_gene: TRBJ1-3; abundance: -; CDR3aa: CASSPGIARSGNTIYF; CDR3nt: TGTGCCAGCAGCCCCGGGATTGCCCGCTCTGGAAACACCATATATTTT
d_gene: TRBD2; v_gene: TRBV6-5; j_gene: TRBJ2-7; abundance: once; CDR3aa: CASSYRTSGYEQYF; CDR3nt: TGTGCCAGCAGTTATAGGACTAGCGGTTACGAGCAGTACTTC
d_gene: -; v_gene: TRBV2; j_gene: TRBJ1-3; abundance: -; CDR3aa: CASSVEQGLRGNTIYF; CDR3nt: TGTGCCAGCAGTGTCGAGCAGGGGCTGAGAGGAAACACCATATATTTT
d_gene: -; v_gene: TRBV7-2; j_gene: TRBJ2-1; abundance: -; CDR3aa: CASSPRRGARNEQFF; CDR3nt: TGTGCCAGCAGCCCACGTCGGGGGGCTAGGAATGAGCAGTTCTTC
d_gene: TRBD1; v_gene: TRBV28; j_gene: TRBJ1-3; abundance: -; CDR3aa: CASRDRASGNTIYF; CDR3nt: TGTGCCAGCAGGGACAGGGCCTCTGGAAACACCATATATTTT
d_gene: -; v_gene: TRBV10-1; j_gene: TRBJ2-2; abundance: -; CDR3aa: CASSGPSGGPGELFF; CDR3nt: TGCGCCAGCAGTGGGCCCTCGGGGGGCCCCGGGGAGCTGTTTTTT